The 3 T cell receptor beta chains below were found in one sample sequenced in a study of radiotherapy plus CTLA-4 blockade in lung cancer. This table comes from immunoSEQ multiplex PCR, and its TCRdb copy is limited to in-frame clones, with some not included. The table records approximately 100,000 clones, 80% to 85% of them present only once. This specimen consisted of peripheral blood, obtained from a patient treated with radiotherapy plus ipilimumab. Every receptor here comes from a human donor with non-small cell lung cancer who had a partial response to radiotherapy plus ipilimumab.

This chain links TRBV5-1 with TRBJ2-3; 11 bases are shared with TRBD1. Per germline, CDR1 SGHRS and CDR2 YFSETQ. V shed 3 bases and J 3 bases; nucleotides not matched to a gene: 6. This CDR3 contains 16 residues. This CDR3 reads CASSSAGTGGTDTQYF. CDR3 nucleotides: TGCGCCAGCAGCTCCGCCGGGACAGGGGGTACAGATACGCAGTATTTT.

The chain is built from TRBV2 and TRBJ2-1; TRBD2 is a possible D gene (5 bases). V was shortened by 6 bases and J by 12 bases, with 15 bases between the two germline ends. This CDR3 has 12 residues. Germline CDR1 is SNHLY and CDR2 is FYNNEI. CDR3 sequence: CASSTTMGGQFF. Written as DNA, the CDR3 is TGTGCCAGCAGCACGACTATGGGTGGGCAGTTCTTC.

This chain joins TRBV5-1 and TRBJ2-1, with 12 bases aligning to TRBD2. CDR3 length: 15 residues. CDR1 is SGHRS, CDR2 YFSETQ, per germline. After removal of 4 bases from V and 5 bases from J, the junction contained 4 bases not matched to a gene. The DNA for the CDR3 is TGCGCCAGCAGCCCTCGACTAGCGGGAGACAATGAGCAGTTCTTC. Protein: CASSPRLAGDNEQFF.